These T cell receptor beta chains were read from a single sample in a study of blood T cell repertoires in COVID-19. The protocol was immunoSEQ multiplex PCR, while the TCRdb copy is restricted to in-frame clones and leaves out a portion. The sample yields around 270,000 clones, approximately 86% seen once. Sequenced: peripheral blood. The receptor set was obtained from a woman in her sixties or seventies with COVID-19, enrolled during active disease. CDR3s include the opening cysteine and the closing phenylalanine or tryptophan. The D gene is left open where the match is weak. Only part of the rows carry a size: once, few, many, or a class if the clone is expanded.

.	TRBJ2-4	TRBV4-1	.	TGCGCCAGCAGCCAAGAACAGGGAAACATTCAGTACTTC	CASSQEQGNIQYF
TRBD1	TRBJ2-2	TRBV19	once	TGTGCCAGTAGCTCAGGGGGTGGGAACACCGGGGAGCTGTTTTTT	CASSSGGGNTGELFF
.	TRBJ1-1	TRBV15	.	TGTGCCACCAGCAGGGGAGGGCTAATGAACACTGAAGCTTTCTTT	CATSRGGLMNTEAFF
TRBD1	TRBJ2-7	TRBV7-2	.	TGTGCCAGCAGCTTAACAACAGGGGGCCTGTCCTACGAGCAGTACTTC	CASSLTTGGLSYEQYF
.	TRBJ2-3	TRBV11-3	.	TGTGCCAGCAGCAGAATGGGACACCGCACAGATACGCAGTATTTT	CASSRMGHRTDTQYF
TRBD1	TRBJ1-1	TRBV28	.	TGTGCCAGCAGCCCCGTATCCGGGACAGAGAACACTGAAGCTTTCTTT	CASSPVSGTENTEAFF
.	TRBJ2-7	TRBV7-6	.	TGTGCCAGCAGCTTGGACAGAGGCGAGCAGTACTTC	CASSLDRGEQYF
.	TRBJ1-6	TRBV13	.	TGTGCCAGCAGCTTAGGGGGTCCGCGGCTCCACTTT	CASSLGGPRLHF
.	TRBJ2-3	TRBV27	.	TGTGCCAGCAGTTTATATCGAATGCGGGACGGCACAGATACGCAGTATTTT	CASSLYRMRDGTDTQYF
TRBD1	TRBJ1-1	TRBV7-2	.	TGTGCCAGCAGCACACAGGGGAGGAGGACTGAAGCTTTCTTT	CASSTQGRRTEAFF
TRBD2	TRBJ2-5	TRBV30	.	TGTGCCTGGAATAGCGGGAGCCGGGGACAAGAGACCCAGTACTTC	CAWNSGSRGQETQYF
.	TRBJ2-7	TRBV5-6	.	TGTGCCAGCAGCTTTACTGGACAGTTCAACGAGCAGTACTTC	CASSFTGQFNEQYF
TRBD2	TRBJ2-1	TRBV7-9	once	TGTGCCAGCAGCTTGGATAACGGACTAGCGCAGTTCTTC	CASSLDNGLAQFF
TRBD1	TRBJ1-2	TRBV4-1	.	TGCGCCAGCAGTCCCCAGACAGGGCTAAGGGGCTACACCTTC	CASSPQTGLRGYTF
.	TRBJ1-6	TRBV3-1/TRBV3-2	.	TGTGCCAGCAGTCCCGACGGGGGGTATAATTCACCCCTCCACTTT	CASSPDGGYNSPLHF
TRBD2	TRBJ2-3	TRBV6-5	once	TGTGCCAGCAGTCCCCGGGGGGGGGCAGATACGCAGTATTTT	CASSPRGGADTQYF
.	TRBJ2-1	TRBV24-1	.	TGTGCCACCAGTGCCCATCCCAGGGATGAGCAGTTCTTC	CATSAHPRDEQFF
.	TRBJ2-7	TRBV28	.	TGTGCCAGCAGTTTAAACAGGTACGAGCAGTACTTC	CASSLNRYEQYF
.	TRBJ2-1	TRBV28	once	TGTGCCAGCAGTTTATCTGGGGGACATCGGCTCAATGAGCAGTTCTTC	CASSLSGGHRLNEQFF
TRBD1	TRBJ1-6	TRBV6-6	.	TGTGCCAGCAGCCTTAGGACAGGGTATGCACCCCTCCACTTT	CASSLRTGYAPLHF
TRBD1	TRBJ2-1	TRBV19	once	TGTGCCAGTAGTATCTCGACAGGGAAGCCCTACAATGAGCAGTTCTTC	CASSISTGKPYNEQFF
.	TRBJ1-1	TRBV4-1	once	TGCGCCAGCAGCCAAGGAGGCTCGGGTCCCACTGAAGCTTTCTTT	CASSQGGSGPTEAFF
TRBD1	TRBJ1-2	TRBV7-9	few	TGTGCCAGCAGCCCATGGACAGGGGGAAACTATGGCTACACCTTC	CASSPWTGGNYGYTF
TRBD1	TRBJ2-3	TRBV6-6	.	TGTGCCAGCTTCACTCAGGGACAGTCTAAGTATTTT	CASFTQGQSKYF
.	TRBJ1-1	TRBV7-2	.	TGTGCCAGCAGCTCCCAACAGGGTTCCTATATCCGCACTGAAGCTTTCTTT	CASSSQQGSYIRTEAFF
TRBD2	TRBJ2-2	TRBV28	.	TGTGCCAGCAGGCCAGGACTAGCGGGAGTCACCGGGGAGCTGTTTTTT	CASRPGLAGVTGELFF
.	TRBJ2-1	TRBV11-3	once	TGTGCCAGCAGCTTAGGGGGCTCCGCAAGGGAGCAGTTCTTC	CASSLGGSAREQFF
.	TRBJ1-5	TRBV19	.	TGTGCCAGTAGACCAATTGGGGCGCAGGGCAATCAGCCCCAGCATTTT	CASRPIGAQGNQPQHF
TRBD1	TRBJ1-5	TRBV28	.	TGTGCCAGCAGTGCGTACAGGGGGGGTGGCAATCAGCCCCAGCATTTT	CASSAYRGGGNQPQHF
.	TRBJ1-5	TRBV19	.	TGTGCCAGTAGTATAGCTGGGGGGGGCGGGCAACCCCAGCATTTT	CASSIAGGGGQPQHF
.	TRBJ1-1	TRBV30	few	TGTGCCTGGAGTGTACGGTTGAACGCTGAAGCTTTCTTT	CAWSVRLNAEAFF
TRBD2	TRBJ2-2	TRBV7-9	once	TGTGCCAGCAGCGGTAAAGCGGGAGTGAATTTTGGCACCGGGGAGCTGTTTTTT	CASSGKAGVNFGTGELFF
.	TRBJ1-5	TRBV6-5	.	TGTGCCAGCAGTACCTACCCCAGGCATCAGCCCCAGCATTTT	CASSTYPRHQPQHF
.	TRBJ1-2	TRBV6-5	.	TGTGCCAGCAGGAATAGGGGCTATGGCTACACCTTC	CASRNRGYGYTF
.	TRBJ1-5	TRBV12-3/TRBV12-4	once	TGTGCCAGCAGCAGGACAGGCAATCAGCCCCAGCATTTT	CASSRTGNQPQHF
.	TRBJ2-2	TRBV6-4	.	TGTGCCAGCACCCCTGAGGGCGGCACCGGGGAGCTGTTTTTT	CASTPEGGTGELFF
.	TRBJ1-6	TRBV19	.	TGTGCCAGTAGTTCAATCCCAGGGGCGGGTATTTCACCCCTCCACTTT	CASSSIPGAGISPLHF
TRBD1	TRBJ2-7	TRBV7-2	.	TGTGCCAGCAGCTTGACCGGGACAGGGGGTTCCTACGAGCAGTACTTC	CASSLTGTGGSYEQYF
.	TRBJ1-6	TRBV30	.	TGTGCCTGGGGCACCGCCATGGGGGGTACCCTCCACTTT	CAWGTAMGGTLHF
TRBD2	TRBJ2-1	TRBV5-4	.	TGTGCCAGCAGCTTGGAGACGGGACTAGGACCGGCTCGGGAGCAGTTCTTC	CASSLETGLGPAREQFF
.	TRBJ1-1	TRBV4-1	.	TGCGCCAGCAGCCCTGGTCGAGGGGGTAACACTGAAGCTTTCTTT	CASSPGRGGNTEAFF
TRBD1	TRBJ1-4	TRBV7-2	.	TGTGCCAGCAGCTTAAGGGGGCTTAATGAAAAACTGTTTTTT	CASSLRGLNEKLFF
TRBD1	TRBJ1-5	TRBV6-5	.	TGTGCCAGCAGCCGAGGACAGGAACATCAGCCCCAGCATTTT	CASSRGQEHQPQHF
TRBD2	TRBJ2-1	TRBV15	.	TGTGCCACCAGCAGATTAGCGGGATCCCTCTACAATGAGCAGTTCTTC	CATSRLAGSLYNEQFF
TRBD2	TRBJ2-1	TRBV5-4	.	TGTGCCAGCAGCTTGGCGGGACTAGGGGACAATGAGCAGTTCTTC	CASSLAGLGDNEQFF
TRBD2	TRBJ2-1	TRBV9	.	TGTGCCAGCAGCGTAGATAGCGGGAACTTCAATGAGCAGTTCTTC	CASSVDSGNFNEQFF
TRBD1	TRBJ1-2	TRBV14	once	TGTGCCAGCAGGTCCACAGGGACAGGGGGAGACTATGGCTACACCTTC	CASRSTGTGGDYGYTF
.	TRBJ2-2	TRBV5-1	.	TGCGCCAGCAGCTTGGGACCGACTACCGGGGAGCTGTTTTTT	CASSLGPTTGELFF
.	TRBJ2-1	TRBV7-2	.	TGTGCCAGCAGCCCCGACTCCAGCTCCTACAATGAGCAGTTCTTC	CASSPDSSSYNEQFF
TRBD1	TRBJ2-7	TRBV2	.	TGTGCCAGCAGAGGAACAGGGGGCGGTTTATCCGAGCAGTACTTC	CASRGTGGGLSEQYF
TRBD2	TRBJ2-5	TRBV3-1/TRBV3-2	.	TGTGCCAGCAGCCGGGGGGGGTCTAGAGAGACCCAGTACTTC	CASSRGGSRETQYF
.	TRBJ1-2	TRBV7-9	.	TGTGCCAGCAGTTCAGTCAGGGGCGGCGGCTACACCTTC	CASSSVRGGGYTF
TRBD1	TRBJ1-1	TRBV7-2	.	TGTGCCAGCAGCGCCCACCCGCTTCGGACAGGGGCTGAAGCTTTCTTT	CASSAHPLRTGAEAFF
.	TRBJ2-7	TRBV28	.	TGTGCCAGCAGCCCCGGGATGATCTACGAGCAGTACTTC	CASSPGMIYEQYF
TRBD1	TRBJ2-7	TRBV6-6	.	TGTGCCAGCGAACAGGGGGCAAGCGAGCAGTACTTC	CASEQGASEQYF
.	TRBJ2-2	TRBV19	.	TGTGCCAGTAGGGCAAGCGGTAACACCGGGGAGCTGTTTTTT	CASRASGNTGELFF
TRBD1	TRBJ2-1	TRBV5-4	.	TGTGCCAGCAGCTTGGCGGTAGGGGGCGACTACAATGAGCAGTTCTTC	CASSLAVGGDYNEQFF
.	TRBJ2-6	TRBV7-9	.	TGTGGAGCGGTCGGCTCTGGGGCCAACGTCCTGACTTTC	CGAVGSGANVLTF
.	TRBJ1-3	TRBV4-3	.	TGCGCCAGCAGCCAGGCCGGGTTTGGAAACACCATATATTTT	CASSQAGFGNTIYF
TRBD1	TRBJ2-5	TRBV29-1	.	TGCAGCGTGGGAACAGGGGCGGTGAGCGAGACCCAGTACTTC	CSVGTGAVSETQYF